This T cell receptor beta chain is drawn from a study of CD8 T cells in Susac syndrome. This clonotype has just one count. CDR3 length equals 14 residues. Germline V CDR1 and CDR2: MNHEY, SMNVEV (reference sequence). Trimming took off 9 bases at V and 5 bases at J, with 19 bases between the two ends. Reverse transcription of roughly 0.45 to 1 ug RNA used random hexamers. TCRdb reanalysed the immunoSEQ multiplex PCR reads using MiXCR and keeps one entry per CDR3 protein. The sample yields about 280,000 distinct CDR3 sequences, approximately 84% seen once. Negative isolation yielded CD4+ and CD8+ T cells, and FACS enriched TEMRA cells.

The sequence was collected from a human donor with multiple sclerosis. The sample taken for sequencing was CD8+ T cells from PBMCs. This chain joins TRBV27 and TRBJ2-5; TRBD1 or TRBD2 may be the D gene (5 bases each). The CDR3 sequence is CASSLQGSVETQYF. CDR3 sequence (DNA): TGTGCCAGTTCCCTTCAGGGTAGCGTTGAGACCCAGTACTTC.